This TCR beta chain was retrieved from a study of CD8 T cells in ankylosing spondylitis. Comments on this clonotype: Its specificity is not known.

Germline V lookup: CDR1 SGDLS, CDR2 YYNGEE. The CDR3 runs to 18 residues. V lost 0 bases and J lost 2; bases outside the gene matches: 8. Overall study results and limits: Peripheral blood held disease-linked clones only at relatively low frequency, and these were CD8+. The study looked at matched synovial fluid samples from ankylosing spondylitis patients. Disease-linked clones were reported to be significantly enriched there.

The TCR beta libraries were generated through quantitative 5'-RACE incorporating molecular barcodes. TCRdb reprocessed the 5' RACE reads via MiXCR and lists one record per CDR3 protein. The sample has about 35,000 distinct CDR3 sequences, less than 4% seen once. The chain links TRBV9 to TRBJ2-5; 12 bases are a match to TRBD2. The material sequenced was blood, either unsorted or a sorted T cell fraction (not recorded which). This clonotype was sampled from a male donor with ankylosing spondylitis or in good health (not recorded which). CDR3 amino acids: CASSVGPSGGASQETQYF. CDR3 sequence (DNA): TGTGCCAGCAGCGTAGGCCCTAGCGGGGGGGCATCGCAAGAGACCCAGTACTTC.